This T cell receptor (beta chain) was obtained from a study of T cell responses to AZD1222 COVID-19 vaccine. General study points: Reportedly, close to half of spike-specific TCRs are directed against unmutated variant regions. Spike-specific TCRs gained breadth and depth after people received two AZD1222 doses.

The CDR3 runs 15 residues. Germline values: CDR1 ENHRY, CDR2 SYGVKD. V was clipped by 7 bases and J by 4 bases, with 18 bases between them. A word on this clone: The antigen remains unidentified.

The method was immunoSEQ multiplex PCR; TCRdb's version includes in-frame clones alone and lacks a portion of them. The repertoire consists of roughly 260,000 clones, with over 90% occurring once and the leading ten covering 0.5% to 0.7%. This clonotype was sampled from an adult in good health. The source material was peripheral blood, sampled on day 0 of AZD1222 vaccination. This chain joins TRBV10-3 and TRBJ2-3; D could derive from TRBD1 or TRBD2 (5 bases each). CDR3 sequence reads: CAIKEGIQGADTQYF. In DNA, the CDR3 is TGTGCCATCAAAGAGGGGATTCAAGGGGCAGATACGCAGTATTTT.